This TCR beta chain emerged from a study of shared clonotypes between healthy human individuals. About the research overall: Per donor, three plates held CD4 naive cells, three held CD4 memory, two held CD8 naive and one held CD8 memory.

Per germline, CDR1 SNHLY and CDR2 FYNNEI. V shed 5 bases and J 6 bases; nucleotides not matched to a gene: 5. CDR3 length: 13 amino acids. Sequenced by immunoSEQ multiplex PCR; TCRdb stores in-frame clones only, minus some. The sample gives about 1.4 million clones, roughly 96% of which show up once; over 1% is in the top ten. The chain uses TRBV2 and TRBJ2-7; 9 nucleotides agree with TRBD2. The sample consisted of naive CD4+ T cells sorted from blood. The subset: CD45RA+ positively selected. The clonotype originates from a man aged 30 to 39 in good health. In nucleotides, the CDR3 is TGTGCCAGCAGTTGGGGACTAGCTCCCGAGCAGTACTTC. Translation gives CASSWGLAPEQYF.